One sample yielded the 8 T cell receptor beta chains listed below, sequenced in a study of blood T cell repertoires in COVID-19. Clones were read by immunoSEQ multiplex PCR, and TCRdb kept only the in-frame ones, dropping some. The data contain some 200,000 clones, roughly 84% of them singletons. The sequencing sample was made of peripheral blood. These receptors all stem from a man in his forties or fifties with active or convalescent COVID-19.

The rearrangement joins TRBV5-1 to TRBJ2-2; possible D gene TRBD2, 6 bases. V lost 0 bases to trimming and J lost 3 bases, with 15 bases between them. Looked up from germline, CDR1 is SGHRS and CDR2 is YFSETQ. CDR3 length equals 17 residues. CDR3 in DNA: TGCGCCAGCAGCTTGGGCCCCGCCGGGGGAGACACCGGGGAGCTGTTTTTT. Amino acids: CASSLGPAGGDTGELFF.

This clone has just one count. The DNA for the CDR3 is TGTGCCAGCAGTGACTCGGTCCTAGCGTCAGATACGCAGTATTTT. Protein: CASSDSVLASDTQYF. This rearrangement joins TRBV2 to TRBJ2-3, with a weak D call TRBD2 (6 bases). Germline V lookup: CDR1 SNHLY, CDR2 FYNNEI. Trimming removed 3 bases at V and 4 bases at J, with 14 bases between. The CDR3 is made up of 15 amino acids. The whole variable domain, filled in from reference TRBV2 and TRBJ2-3, reads EPEVTQTPSHQVTQMGQEVILRCVPISNHLYFYWYRQILGQKVEFLVSFYNNEISEKSEIFDDQFSVERPDGSNFTLKIRSTKLEDSAMYFCASSDSVLASDTQYFGPGTRLTVL.

This clone was recorded only once. The sample has other DNA sequences that encode this CDR3 too. The chain carries TRBV18 and TRBJ2-1; 9 nucleotides agree with TRBD2. The trim removed 6 bases at V and 6 bases at J, leaving 6 bases unmatched. The CDR3 totals 14 residues. The germline CDR1 and CDR2 sequences are KGHSH and LQKENI. The CDR3 spells CASSRGLASNEQFF. In DNA, the CDR3 is TGTGCCAGCTCCCGCGGACTAGCGTCCAATGAGCAGTTCTTC.

The chain joins TRBV5-6 to TRBJ1-2, with TRBD1 matching 8 bases. CDR1 and CDR2 from the germline V gene are SGHDT and YYEEEE. V dropped 2 bases and J dropped 4; count of bases not matched to a gene: 4. CDR3 length: 14 amino acids. The CDR3 protein is CASSFPGQGYGYTF. CDR3 bases: TGTGCCAGCAGCTTCCCCGGACAGGGCTATGGCTACACCTTC.

The CDR3: CATSDTEGSNQPQHF. CDR3 sequence (DNA): TGTGCCACCAGTGACACAGAGGGAAGCAATCAGCCCCAGCATTTT. This chain uses TRBV24-1 with TRBJ1-5, with unresolved D. The V end lost 4 bases, the J end lost 1 base, and 10 bases lay between the germline ends. Germline V gene lookup returns CDR1 KGHDR and CDR2 SFDVKD. The CDR3 extends over 15 amino acids.

The chain uses TRBV7-3 and TRBJ1-6; no clear D. The CDR3 length is 15 residues. V lost 1 base and J 0 bases, leaving 4 bases between the germline ends. Germline CDR1 is SGHTA and CDR2 is FQGTGA. This chain's CDR3 is CASSLMSSYNSPLHF. DNA of the CDR3: TGTGCCAGCAGCTTAATGAGCTCCTATAATTCACCCCTCCACTTT.

V gene TRBV11-2 combines with J gene TRBJ2-7; the match to TRBD2 covers 7 bases. The CDR3 contains 13 residues. V shed 5 bases and J 1 base; nucleotides not matched to a gene: 2. Germline V gives CDR1 SGHAT, CDR2 FQNNGV. CDR3 sequence: CASSPGLSYEQYF. The CDR3 DNA follows: TGTGCCAGCAGCCCGGGACTATCCTACGAGCAGTACTTC.

The chain has TRBV7-2 and TRBJ2-5; 10 nucleotides match TRBD2. Germline CDR1 is SGHTA and CDR2 is FQGNSA. Trimming cost V 0 bases and J 5 bases; bases outside gene matches: 9. This CDR3 is built from 17 residues. CDR3 bases: TGTGCCAGCAGCTTAGCTCCGTCTAGCGGGGGCCTGGAGACCCAGTACTTC. Translation gives CASSLAPSSGGLETQYF.